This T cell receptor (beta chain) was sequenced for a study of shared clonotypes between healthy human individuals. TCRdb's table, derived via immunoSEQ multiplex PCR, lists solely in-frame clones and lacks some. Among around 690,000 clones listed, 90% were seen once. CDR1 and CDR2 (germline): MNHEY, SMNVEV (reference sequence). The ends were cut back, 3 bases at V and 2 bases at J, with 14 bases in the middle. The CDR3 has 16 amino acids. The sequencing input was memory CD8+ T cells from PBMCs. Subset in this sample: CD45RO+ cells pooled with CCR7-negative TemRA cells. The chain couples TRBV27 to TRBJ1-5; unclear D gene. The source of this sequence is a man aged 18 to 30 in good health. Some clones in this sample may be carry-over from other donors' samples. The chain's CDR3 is CASSFLPVEGNQPQHF. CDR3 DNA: TGTGCCAGCAGTTTCTTGCCTGTTGAGGGCAATCAGCCCCAGCATTTT.